Listed below are T cell receptor beta chains from one sample, sequenced in a study of T cells after posttransplantation cyclophosphamide. TCRdb's table, derived via immunoSEQ multiplex PCR, lists solely in-frame clones and lacks some. Found here are roughly 10,000 clones, no singletons; the ten largest cover around 4%. The sequences come from PBMCs, collected around 370 days after allogeneic stem cell transplant with posttransplant cyclophosphamide. Source of these receptors: a male patient between 45 and 59 years old who received an allogeneic stem cell transplant from a related donor and was CMV-positive. The graft donor may have given rise to some T cells. Each CDR3 is given with its conserved first and last residue. D genes are given only for firm matches. Only some rows state a clone size, as once, few, many or a class for expanded clones.

J: TRBJ1-3; size: many; V: TRBV18; D: NA; CDR3: CASSPYDSSSGNTIYF; DNA: TGTGCCAGCTCACCATATGACAGCAGCTCTGGAAACACCATATATTTT
J: TRBJ2-5; size: many; V: TRBV13; D: TRBD2; CDR3: CASSSGLGETQYF; DNA: TGTGCCAGCAGCTCAGGACTAGGAGAGACCCAGTACTTC
J: TRBJ2-7; size: medium-sized; V: TRBV4-3; D: NA; CDR3: CASSQGTLRHYEQYF; DNA: TGCGCCAGCAGCCAAGGGACACTCAGACACTACGAGCAGTACTTC
J: TRBJ2-5; size: many; V: TRBV4-2; D: TRBD2; CDR3: CASSRQDMTSGPQETQYF; DNA: TGTGCCAGCAGCCGACAAGATATGACTAGCGGGCCGCAAGAGACCCAGTACTTC
J: TRBJ2-3; size: many; V: TRBV7-9; D: NA; CDR3: CASSLERNTDTQYF; DNA: TGTGCCAGCAGCTTAGAGCGTAACACAGATACGCAGTATTTT
J: TRBJ2-5; size: NA; V: TRBV11-1; D: NA; CDR3: CASSLRARQTQETQYF; DNA: TGTGCCAGCAGCCTTCGCGCCCGACAAACTCAAGAGACCCAGTACTTC
J: TRBJ2-1; size: few; V: TRBV5-1; D: NA; CDR3: CASSLRPDSNEQFF; DNA: TGCGCCAGCAGCTTGAGACCGGACAGCAATGAGCAGTTCTTC
J: TRBJ2-6; size: many; V: TRBV4-1; D: NA; CDR3: CASSHGGLSGANVLTF; DNA: TGCGCCAGCAGCCACGGGGGTCTCTCTGGGGCCAACGTCCTGACTTTC
J: TRBJ1-5; size: many; V: TRBV2; D: NA; CDR3: CASSEFPLYGNQPQHF; DNA: TGTGCCAGCAGTGAATTCCCCCTATATGGCAATCAGCCCCAGCATTTT
J: TRBJ2-7; size: many; V: TRBV6-5; D: TRBD2; CDR3: CASSYKTSGELYEQYF; DNA: TGTGCCAGCAGTTACAAGACTAGCGGCGAGCTTTACGAGCAGTACTTC
J: TRBJ2-7; size: many; V: TRBV7-7; D: TRBD1; CDR3: CASSPIQGTENSYEQYF; DNA: TGTGCTAGCAGCCCAATACAAGGGACAGAAAACTCCTACGAGCAGTACTTC
J: TRBJ1-1; size: many; V: TRBV19; D: TRBD1; CDR3: CASSPGRQGSISEAFF; DNA: TGTGCCAGTAGTCCAGGTAGACAGGGGAGTATCTCTGAAGCTTTCTTT
J: TRBJ2-7; size: many; V: TRBV5-1; D: TRBD1; CDR3: CASSPSGQRDEQYF; DNA: TGCGCCAGCAGCCCCTCGGGACAGAGGGACGAGCAGTACTTC
J: TRBJ2-2; size: many; V: TRBV5-1; D: TRBD2; CDR3: CASSFRGGYDGELFF; DNA: TGCGCCAGCAGCTTTCGGGGGGGGTACGACGGGGAGCTGTTTTTT
J: TRBJ2-1; size: many; V: TRBV4-1; D: TRBD2; CDR3: CASSQGVQRENEQFF; DNA: TGCGCCAGCAGCCAAGGGGTCCAGCGGGAGAATGAGCAGTTCTTC
J: TRBJ1-5; size: many; V: TRBV30; D: NA; CDR3: CAWYPVGPGLQPQHF; DNA: TGTGCCTGGTACCCGGTGGGGCCAGGCCTCCAGCCCCAGCATTTT
J: TRBJ2-2; size: many; V: TRBV10-3; D: NA; CDR3: CAVQDREGGELFF; DNA: TGTGCCGTACAGGACAGGGAGGGCGGGGAGCTGTTTTTT
J: TRBJ2-1; size: many; V: TRBV27; D: TRBD2; CDR3: CASLPRTRTNNEQFF; DNA: TGTGCCAGCCTCCCCCGGACTAGAACTAACAATGAGCAGTTCTTC
J: TRBJ1-1; size: medium-sized; V: TRBV10-3; D: NA; CDR3: CAISARGNSNTEAFF; DNA: TGTGCCATCAGTGCCAGGGGTAATTCGAACACTGAAGCTTTCTTT
J: TRBJ2-5; size: many; V: TRBV9; D: NA; CDR3: CASSVLGTRETQYF; DNA: TGTGCCAGCAGCGTACTAGGGACACGGGAGACCCAGTACTTC
J: TRBJ1-2; size: many; V: TRBV4-1; D: TRBD1; CDR3: CASSQPRDRRLYGYTF; DNA: TGCGCCAGCAGCCAACCCCGGGACAGGCGCCTCTATGGCTACACCTTC
J: TRBJ2-2; size: medium-sized; V: TRBV10-3; D: NA; CDR3: CAIGPNTGELFF; DNA: TGTGCCATCGGCCCGAACACCGGGGAGCTGTTTTTT
J: TRBJ2-3; size: many; V: TRBV19; D: NA; CDR3: CASSIGGGIPDTQYF; DNA: TGTGCCAGTAGTATCGGCGGGGGCATCCCAGATACGCAGTATTTT
J: TRBJ1-5; size: medium-sized; V: TRBV6-1; D: NA; CDR3: CASSDRGSYSNQPQHF; DNA: TGTGCCAGCAGTGACCGGGGATCCTATAGCAATCAGCCCCAGCATTTT
J: TRBJ2-7; size: many; V: TRBV7-6; D: NA; CDR3: CASSLSETQAYEQYF; DNA: TGTGCCAGCAGCTTATCCGAGACTCAAGCCTACGAGCAGTACTTC
J: TRBJ1-5; size: medium-sized; V: TRBV2; D: NA; CDR3: CASSMGTAYQPQHF; DNA: TGTGCCAGCAGTATGGGTACAGCCTATCAGCCCCAGCATTTT
J: TRBJ2-1; size: NA; V: TRBV21-1; D: NA; CDR3: CASSKVHPPGPNYNEQFF; DNA: TGTGCCAGCAGCAAAGTCCACCCCCCAGGGCCCAACTACAATGAGCAGTTCTTC
J: TRBJ1-1; size: many; V: TRBV5-6; D: NA; CDR3: CASSLGEGIEAFF; DNA: TGTGCCAGCAGCTTGGGGGAGGGGATTGAAGCTTTCTTT
J: TRBJ1-2; size: many; V: TRBV27; D: NA; CDR3: CASSLGGIPYGYTF; DNA: TGTGCCAGCAGTTTAGGGGGCATTCCCTATGGCTACACCTTC
J: TRBJ1-1; size: many; V: TRBV19; D: NA; CDR3: CASSLGGNTEAFF; DNA: TGTGCCAGTAGTCTAGGAGGGAACACTGAAGCTTTCTTT
J: TRBJ2-3; size: many; V: TRBV2; D: NA; CDR3: CASSVGSDRTDTQYF; DNA: TGTGCCAGCAGTGTTGGGAGCGACCGCACAGATACGCAGTATTTT
J: TRBJ1-3; size: many; V: TRBV6-1; D: NA; CDR3: CATREWTPSSGNTIYF; DNA: TGTGCCACCAGAGAATGGACACCCTCCTCTGGAAACACCATATATTTT
J: TRBJ2-1; size: NA; V: TRBV21-1; D: NA; CDR3: CAILIRAGGLAGGGEQFF; DNA: TGTGCCATACTTATCAGGGCCGGGGGACTAGCGGGAGGGGGTGAGCAGTTCTTC
J: TRBJ2-3; size: many; V: TRBV21-1; D: NA; CDR3: CASSTVAGVRNTSTDTQYF; DNA: TGTGCCAGCAGCACCGTAGCGGGGGTGCGAAACACTAGCACAGATACGCAGTATTTT
J: TRBJ1-5; size: many; V: TRBV27; D: NA; CDR3: CASSLGRHEPQHF; DNA: TGTGCCAGCAGTTTAGGCCGACATGAGCCCCAGCATTTT
J: TRBJ1-2; size: few; V: TRBV7-2; D: TRBD1; CDR3: CASSPRPGQGATYGYTF; DNA: TGTGCCAGCAGCCCGCGACCGGGGCAGGGGGCGACCTATGGCTACACCTTC
J: TRBJ2-3; size: many; V: TRBV9; D: NA; CDR3: CASSVYSPGADTQYF; DNA: TGTGCCAGCAGCGTCTACTCCCCGGGGGCAGATACGCAGTATTTT
J: TRBJ1-3; size: many; V: TRBV6-6; D: NA; CDR3: CASSYNRVLSGNTIYF; DNA: TGTGCCAGCAGTTATAACAGGGTTTTGTCTGGAAACACCATATATTTT
J: TRBJ1-3; size: many; V: TRBV18; D: NA; CDR3: CASSRTVGTIYF; DNA: TGTGCCAGCTCACGGACAGTAGGCACCATATATTTT
J: TRBJ1-1; size: many; V: TRBV5-5; D: NA; CDR3: CASSLDSYPEAFF; DNA: TGTGCCAGCAGCTTGGATAGTTACCCTGAAGCTTTCTTT
J: TRBJ1-4; size: medium-sized; V: TRBV5-1; D: TRBD1; CDR3: CASSVTGTGGEKLFF; DNA: TGCGCCAGCAGCGTAACCGGGACAGGGGGGGAAAAACTGTTTTTT
J: TRBJ2-3; size: many; V: TRBV5-1; D: TRBD2; CDR3: CASSFGTSGGDTQYF; DNA: TGCGCCAGCAGCTTTGGGACTAGCGGGGGAGATACGCAGTATTTT
J: TRBJ1-3; size: many; V: TRBV19; D: NA; CDR3: CASSTDSRDTIYF; DNA: TGTGCCAGTAGTACGGACAGCCGGGACACCATATATTTT
J: TRBJ2-1; size: many; V: TRBV18; D: TRBD1; CDR3: CASSPGQGAYNEQFF; DNA: TGTGCCAGCTCACCGGGACAGGGTGCCTACAATGAGCAGTTCTTC
J: TRBJ2-7; size: NA; V: TRBV27; D: NA; CDR3: CASKTFLSSYEQYF; DNA: TGTGCCAGCAAAACGTTCCTGAGCTCCTACGAGCAGTACTTC
J: TRBJ2-1; size: many; V: TRBV28; D: TRBD1; CDR3: CASSKDRVWGSEQFF; DNA: TGTGCCAGCAGCAAGGACAGGGTGTGGGGTAGTGAGCAGTTCTTC
J: TRBJ2-3; size: many; V: TRBV9; D: TRBD2; CDR3: CASSVDLAGESTDTQYF; DNA: TGTGCCAGCAGCGTAGATTTGGCGGGAGAGTCCACAGATACGCAGTATTTT
J: TRBJ2-3; size: many; V: TRBV9; D: TRBD1; CDR3: CASSDRGLDTQYF; DNA: TGTGCCAGCAGTGACAGGGGGTTGGATACGCAGTATTTT
J: TRBJ2-7; size: NA; V: TRBV9; D: NA; CDR3: CASSVRDNDYEQYF; DNA: TGTGCCAGCAGCGTCCGGGACAACGACTACGAGCAGTACTTC